This T cell receptor (beta chain) was sequenced in a study of T cell responses to AZD1222 COVID-19 vaccine. CDR3 size: 12 residues. In germline, CDR1 is MDHEN, CDR2 SYDVKM. The V gene end was trimmed by 5 bases and the J gene end by 5 bases; junction bases not matched to a gene: 1. Study results and caveats: Of the AZD1222 recipients, only 5 or 6 were seropositive at baseline. Clonal diversity was possibly underestimated, and white British individuals and females predominated among donors. Repertoires were collected only later (after the peak T cell response had occurred).

Notes on this clone: Its antigen is not identified.

Here immunoSEQ multiplex PCR was the method, and the copy in TCRdb shows in-frame clones only, minus some. The sample shows some 110,000 clones, 85% to 90% of them seen only once. V usage is TRBV28 and J usage is TRBJ1-2; 8 bases are shared with TRBD1. The TCR sequence derives from an adult who received the AZD1222 COVID-19 vaccine. The sequencing used peripheral blood, collected 28 days after the second AZD1222 dose. CDR3 loop: CASSDRGYGYTF. CDR3 coding DNA: TGTGCCAGCAGTGACAGGGGTTATGGCTACACCTTC.